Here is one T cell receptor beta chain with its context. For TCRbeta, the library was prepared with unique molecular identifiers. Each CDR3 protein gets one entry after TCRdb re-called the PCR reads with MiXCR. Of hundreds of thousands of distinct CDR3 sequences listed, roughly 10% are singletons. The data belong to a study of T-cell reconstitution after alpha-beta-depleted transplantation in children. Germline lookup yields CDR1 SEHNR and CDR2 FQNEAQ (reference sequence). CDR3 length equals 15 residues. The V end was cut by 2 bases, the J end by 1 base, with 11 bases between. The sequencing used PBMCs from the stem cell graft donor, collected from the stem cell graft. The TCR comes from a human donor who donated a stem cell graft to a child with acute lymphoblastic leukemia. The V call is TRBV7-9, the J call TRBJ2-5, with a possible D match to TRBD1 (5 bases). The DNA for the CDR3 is TGTGCCAGCAGCTTAACGTCAGGGATCCAAGAGACCCAGTACTTC. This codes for CASSLTSGIQETQYF.